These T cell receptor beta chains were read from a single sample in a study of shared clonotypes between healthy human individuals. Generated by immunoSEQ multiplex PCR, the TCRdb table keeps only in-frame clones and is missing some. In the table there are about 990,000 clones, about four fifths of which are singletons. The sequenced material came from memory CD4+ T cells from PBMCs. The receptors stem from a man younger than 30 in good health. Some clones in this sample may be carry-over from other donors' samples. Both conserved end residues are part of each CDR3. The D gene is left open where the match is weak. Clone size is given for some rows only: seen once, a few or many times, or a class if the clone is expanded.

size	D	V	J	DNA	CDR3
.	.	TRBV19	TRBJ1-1	TGTGCCAGTTTAAGTTGGCAGGGGAACACTGAAGCTTTCTTT	CASLSWQGNTEAFF
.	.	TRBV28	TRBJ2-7	TGTGCCAGCAGTCCCGCTAGAGGAGCCTTCGGGCAGTACTTC	CASSPARGAFGQYF
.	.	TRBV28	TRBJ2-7	TGTGCCAGCAGTTTTCAAGGCCGGGGTTTTGGTGAATCCGAGCAGTACTTC	CASSFQGRGFGESEQYF
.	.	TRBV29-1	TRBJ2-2	TGCAGCGTTGAAGATCACGACAGTAGGGAGCTGTTTTTT	CSVEDHDSRELFF
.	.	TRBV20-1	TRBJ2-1	TGCAGTGCCTCCCGCGGGGTTCAGTTCTTC	CSASRGVQFF
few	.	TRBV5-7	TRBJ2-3	TGTGCCAGCAGCTCTTGGACACCGAGCACAGATACGCAGTATTTT	CASSSWTPSTDTQYF
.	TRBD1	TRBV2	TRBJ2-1	TGTGCCAGCAGGCCCACAGGGGGTGGAGAGCAGTTCTTC	CASRPTGGGEQFF
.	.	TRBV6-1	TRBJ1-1	TGTGCCAGCAGTACCAAGCCAGATAGGAACACTGAAGCTTTCTTT	CASSTKPDRNTEAFF
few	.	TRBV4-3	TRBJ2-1	TGCGCCAGCAGCCGAGAGGGGATCTTAACCAGTGAGCAGTTCTTC	CASSREGILTSEQFF
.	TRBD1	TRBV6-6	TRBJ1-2	TGTGCCAGCAGGGAACAGGGGGCCCCTGGCTACACCTTC	CASREQGAPGYTF
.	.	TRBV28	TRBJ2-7	TGTGCCAGCACCCTGAAGACCGGGAGAACCTACGAGCAGTACTTC	CASTLKTGRTYEQYF
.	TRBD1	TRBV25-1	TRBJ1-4	TGTGCCCCCGGACAGGGGGAAGAGACTAATGAAAAACTGTTTTTT	CAPGQGEETNEKLFF
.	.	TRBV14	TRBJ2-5	TGTGCCAGCAGCCAAGGATTGGAGACCCAGTACTTC	CASSQGLETQYF
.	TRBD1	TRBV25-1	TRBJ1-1	TGTGCCAGCAGTGCGAGGCTTAACAGGGGACGCATGAACACTGAAGCTTTCTTT	CASSARLNRGRMNTEAFF
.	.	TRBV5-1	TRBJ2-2	TGCGCCAGCAGCTTGCTGCAAAACACCGGGGAGCTGTTTTTT	CASSLLQNTGELFF
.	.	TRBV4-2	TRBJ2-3	TGTGCCAGCAGCCAAGGTGGAGCCGAAGATACGCAGTATTTT	CASSQGGAEDTQYF
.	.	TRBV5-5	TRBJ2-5	TGTGCCAGCAGCTCCCACGGAGGGCAAGAGACCCAGTACTTC	CASSSHGGQETQYF
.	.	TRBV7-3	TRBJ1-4	TGTGCCAGCAGCCCTGACCCGGGACTACCAAGGGAAACTGTTTTT	CASSPDPGLPRETVF
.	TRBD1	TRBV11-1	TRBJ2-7	TGTGCCAGCAGCCCAACAGGGGGAGTAGGCGAGCAGTACTTC	CASSPTGGVGEQYF
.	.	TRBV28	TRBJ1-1	TGTGCCAGCAGTTTATTCGGGGCTTCGAACACTGAAGCTTTCTTT	CASSLFGASNTEAFF
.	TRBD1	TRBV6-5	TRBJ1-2	TGTGCCAGCACGGACAGGCTAAATGGCTACACCTTC	CASTDRLNGYTF
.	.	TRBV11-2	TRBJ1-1	TGTGCCAGCAGGTACAGGCCGCCTGAAGCTTTCTTT	CASRYRPPEAFF
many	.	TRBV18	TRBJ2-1	TGTGCCAGCTCACCGCAGGGCCCGCGGGTCAATGAGCAGTTCTTC	CASSPQGPRVNEQFF
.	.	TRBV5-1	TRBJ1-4	TGCGCCAGCAGCTACATCACCGGGACCCGAGATGAAAAACTGTTTTTT	CASSYITGTRDEKLFF
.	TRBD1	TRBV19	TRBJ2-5	TGTGCCAGTAGTACGCGGACAGGGGAAAGGGAGACCCAGTACTTC	CASSTRTGERETQYF
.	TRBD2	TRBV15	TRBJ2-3	TGTGCCACCAGCAGTAGCGGGAGGACGAATACGCAGTATTTT	CATSSSGRTNTQYF
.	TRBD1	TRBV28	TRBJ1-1	TGTGCCAGCCGGGGACAGGGCAACACTGAAGCTTTCTTT	CASRGQGNTEAFF
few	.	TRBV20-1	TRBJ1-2	TGCAGTGCTAGAGTATTCGGTGGCTACACCTTC	CSARVFGGYTF
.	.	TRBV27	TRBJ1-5	TGTGCCAGCAGTTTGTCCCGGCTTCAGCCCCAGCATTTT	CASSLSRLQPQHF
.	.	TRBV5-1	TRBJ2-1	TGCGCCAGCACCGCAATCCCTAACTCCTACAATGAGCAGTTCTTC	CASTAIPNSYNEQFF
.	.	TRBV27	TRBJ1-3	TGTGCCAGCAGTCCCCGCGACGCCCGACAGAACACCATATATTTT	CASSPRDARQNTIYF
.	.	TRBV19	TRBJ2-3	TGTGCCTCCAACCTCCGGGCTAGCACAGATACGCAGTATTTT	CASNLRASTDTQYF
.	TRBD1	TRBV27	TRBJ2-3	TGTGCCAGCAGTCAGAGGGGGCATACGCAGTATTTT	CASSQRGHTQYF
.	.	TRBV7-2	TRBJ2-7	TGTGCCAGCAGCCCAGACCCACAGGGTCGGGAGCAGTACTTC	CASSPDPQGREQYF
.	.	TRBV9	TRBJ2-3	TGTGCCAGCAGCGTAGCCCCTAGTTTCACAGATACGCAGTATTTT	CASSVAPSFTDTQYF
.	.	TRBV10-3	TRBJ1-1	TGTGCCATCAGTGAGGCAGGACTTGAAGCTTTCTTT	CAISEAGLEAFF
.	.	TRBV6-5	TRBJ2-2	TGTGCCAGCAGAGTGGAGGCGAACACCGGGGAGCTGTTTTTT	CASRVEANTGELFF
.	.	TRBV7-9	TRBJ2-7	TGTGCCAGCAGCTTAGAGGGAAACACTCCTTACGAGCAGTACTTC	CASSLEGNTPYEQYF
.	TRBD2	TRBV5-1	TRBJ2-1	TGCGCCAGCAGATATAGGACTAGCACCGATGAGCAGTTCTTC	CASRYRTSTDEQFF
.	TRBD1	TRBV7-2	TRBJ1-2	TGTGCCAGCAGCCCCGGGACAGGTGTCTATGGCTACACCTTC	CASSPGTGVYGYTF
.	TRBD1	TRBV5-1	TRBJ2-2	TGCGCCAGCAGCTTCGGACAGGGCGACACCGGGGAGCTGTTTTTT	CASSFGQGDTGELFF
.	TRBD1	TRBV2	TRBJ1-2	TGTGCCAGCAGTTCAGAGGCAGGGGGCGCAGGCTACACCTTC	CASSSEAGGAGYTF
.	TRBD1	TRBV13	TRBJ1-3	TGTGCCAGCAGCTTAGGGGGGGACAGGACGGGTGGAAACACCATATATTTT	CASSLGGDRTGGNTIYF
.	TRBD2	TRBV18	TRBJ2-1	TGTGCCAGCTCATCTGACTCGAGCGGGAGGCCCTACAATGAGCAGTTCTTC	CASSSDSSGRPYNEQFF
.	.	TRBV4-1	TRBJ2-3	TGCGCCAGCAGCCCCCTAGGGACCCTCACAGATACGCAGTATTTT	CASSPLGTLTDTQYF
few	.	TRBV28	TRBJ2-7	TGTGCCAGCATCAGGGGAGGAGGGAACGAGCAGTACTTC	CASIRGGGNEQYF
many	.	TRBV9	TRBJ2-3	TGTGCCAGCAGCCCTGATAGAGATACGCAGTATTTT	CASSPDRDTQYF
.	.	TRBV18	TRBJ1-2	TGTGCCAGCTCACCCGACCGAAACTATGGCTACACCTTC	CASSPDRNYGYTF
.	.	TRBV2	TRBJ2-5	TGTGCCAGCAGTTTCGGAGGGGGCGTTGGGACCCAGTACTTC	CASSFGGGVGTQYF
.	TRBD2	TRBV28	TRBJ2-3	TGTGCCAGCAGTCCAGAGGGGGGCATAGACGGACTAGCGGTTGATACTAGCACAGATACGCAGTATTTT	CASSPEGGIDGLAVDTSTDTQYF
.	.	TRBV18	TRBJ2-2	TGTGCCAGCCTCCGAGCCCGAACTTCGAACACCGGGGAGCTGTTTTTT	CASLRARTSNTGELFF
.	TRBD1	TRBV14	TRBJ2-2	TGTGCCAGCAGCCGACGACAGGGGGAGGGCACCGGGGAGCTGTTTTTT	CASSRRQGEGTGELFF
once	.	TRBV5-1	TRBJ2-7	TGCGCCAGCAGCTTGCTTACATCCAGCTCCTACGAGCAGTACTTC	CASSLLTSSSYEQYF
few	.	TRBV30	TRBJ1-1	TGTGCCTGGAGTCCCAGGGACACTGAAGCTTTCTTT	CAWSPRDTEAFF
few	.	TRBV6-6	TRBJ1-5	TGTGCCAGCAGTCGCGGGCGGAACAATCAGCCCCAGCATTTT	CASSRGRNNQPQHF
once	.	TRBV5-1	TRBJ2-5	TGCGCCAGCAGCCTAAATCCCTCAGCCAGGGGACGAGAGACCCAGTACTTC	CASSLNPSARGRETQYF
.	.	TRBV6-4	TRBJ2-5	TGTGCCAGCACCCACCCCGGTAAGAGTGGCCAGTACTTC	CASTHPGKSGQYF
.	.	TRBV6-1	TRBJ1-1	TGTGCCAGCAGGGAGGGGAACACTGAAGCTTTCTTT	CASREGNTEAFF